One sample yielded the 30 T cell receptor beta chains listed below, sequenced in a study of blood T cell repertoires in COVID-19. Assay: immunoSEQ multiplex PCR; the TCRdb copy retains only in-frame clones and omits some. The sample shows approximately 260,000 clones, 85% of them seen only once. The sequencing sample was made of PBMCs or T cells enriched from blood (not recorded which). These receptors all stem from a woman aged 45-59 years who had been exposed to COVID-19.

This clone was observed a few times. The V call is TRBV6-5, the J call TRBJ1-1; no definite D call. With 6 bases removed from V and 1 base from J, the gap between germline ends came to 9 bases. CDR1 and CDR2 from the germline V gene are MNHEY and SVGAGI. CDR3 length: 13 residues. CDR3 sequence (DNA): TGTGCCAGCAGCATTACAGCGAACACTGAAGCTTTCTTT. Translated, it gives CASSITANTEAFF.

This rearrangement joins TRBV7-9 to TRBJ2-7, with a weak D call TRBD1 (5 bases). The germline CDR1 and CDR2 sequences are SEHNR and FQNEAQ (reference sequence). The CDR3 sequence is 13 residues long. V lost 6 bases to trimming and J lost 2 bases, with 11 bases between them. The CDR3 DNA reads TGTGCCAGCAGTCCTGACAGAACCTACGAGCAGTACTTC. Translated: CASSPDRTYEQYF.

The chain joins TRBV9 to TRBJ1-1; no firm D call. CDR3 size: 14 residues. The germline CDR1 and CDR2 sequences are SGDLS and YYNGEE. The V end was cut by 4 bases, the J end by 0 bases, with 10 bases between. CDR3 bases: TGTGCCAGCAGCCCCCGCGCCATGAACACTGAAGCTTTCTTT. Its translation is CASSPRAMNTEAFF.

The gene calls are TRBV7-2 and TRBJ1-2, with D unresolved. Germline-derived CDR1 and CDR2 are SGHTA and FQGNSA. This CDR3 region has 15 residues. V gave up 1 base and J gave up 0 bases, with 9 bases separating them. In nucleotides, the CDR3 is TGTGCCAGCAGCTTAGACAGCTCCACTAACTATGGCTACACCTTC. Protein sequence: CASSLDSSTNYGYTF.

The chain has TRBV6-8 and TRBJ2-7, with 9 positions matching TRBD2. CDR3 size: 18 residues. CDR1 is MNHGY and CDR2 is SAAAGT in the germline V gene. V gave up 3 bases and J gave up 4 bases; unmatched junction bases: 16. CDR3 sequence (DNA): TGTGCCAGCAGTTATCGTGCTAGCGGGGCAACAACGGGATACGAGCAGTACTTC. Translation gives CASSYRASGATTGYEQYF.

This clone was recorded only once. This rearrangement joins TRBV6-5 to TRBJ1-1; tentative D call: TRBD1 (5 bases). The CDR3 has 15 residues. V lost 0 bases, J lost 0 bases, and 8 bases lay in between. CDR1 and CDR2 (germline): MNHEY, SVGAGI. CDR3: CASSYSGPMNTEAFF. Written as DNA, the CDR3 is TGTGCCAGCAGTTACTCGGGGCCTATGAACACTGAAGCTTTCTTT.

The DNA of the CDR3 is TGCAGTGCCTCCGACACCGACACCATATATTTT. This codes for CSASDTDTIYF. The chain is built from TRBV20-1 and TRBJ1-3, with unresolved D. The germline V gene encodes CDR1 DFQATT and CDR2 SNEGSKA (reference sequence). The CDR3 contains 11 residues. Trimming took off 6 bases at V and 8 bases at J, with 11 bases between the two ends.

The chain joins TRBV4-1 to TRBJ2-1; 10 bases agree with TRBD1. This CDR3 is 15 amino acids long. Germline V gene sequence: CDR1 MGHRA, CDR2 YSYEKL. V shed 4 bases, J shed 7 bases, and the junction held 7 bases outside the gene matches. CDR3 nucleotide sequence: TGCGCCAGCAGCCTGGACAGGGGGAGAGTAAATGAGCAGTTCTTC. Its protein is CASSLDRGRVNEQFF.

There are a few counts of this clone. The chain employs TRBV29-1 and TRBJ1-2; 9 bases map to TRBD1. The germline V gene has CDR1 SQVTM and CDR2 ANQGSEA. The trim removed 7 bases at V and 7 bases at J, leaving 7 bases unmatched. The CDR3 covers 12 residues. CDR3 sequence reads: CSGTQGAGGYTF. For the CDR3, the DNA is TGCAGCGGAACACAGGGGGCAGGTGGCTACACCTTC.

This clone has just one count. This chain connects TRBV6-6 to TRBJ1-5, with a tentative D call TRBD1 (5 bases). There are 17 residues in the CDR3. Germline loops: CDR1 MNHNY, CDR2 SVGAGI (reference sequence). V shed 5 bases and J shed 5 bases, with 22 bases lying between them. The CDR3 bases are TGTGCCAGCAGTCGCTGGGCAGGGTTTATCAGGGATCAGCCCCAGCATTTT. Amino acid sequence: CASSRWAGFIRDQPQHF.

This chain joins TRBV5-4 and TRBJ2-4; 7 positions agree with TRBD1. V lost 2 bases, J lost 10 bases, and 3 bases stayed unmatched. The CDR3 is 12 residues long. Germline loops: CDR1 SGHNT, CDR2 YYREEE (reference sequence). In nucleotides, the CDR3 is TGTGCCAGCAGCTTACAGGGGAGTATTCAGTACTTC. It specifies CASSLQGSIQYF.

The V and J genes are TRBV5-1 and TRBJ2-5; 10 bases align to TRBD2. Germline V gives CDR1 SGHRS, CDR2 YFSETQ. This CDR3 spans 16 amino acids. V lost 4 bases, J lost 4 bases, and 10 bases stayed unmatched. The CDR3 here is CASSQEGPSGGETQYF. The CDR3 nucleotides read TGCGCCAGCAGCCAGGAAGGTCCTAGCGGGGGAGAGACCCAGTACTTC.

The rearrangement uses TRBV7-2 and TRBJ2-3, with D perhaps matching TRBD2 (5 bases). There are 14 residues in the CDR3. Germline lookup yields CDR1 SGHTA and CDR2 FQGNSA. The ends were cut back, 4 bases at V and 1 base at J, with 9 bases in the middle. The CDR3 region has the DNA TGTGCCAGCAGCTCGGACGGGGGCACAGATACGCAGTATTTT. Amino acid sequence: CASSSDGGTDTQYF.

This chain uses TRBV6-2 or TRBV6-3 with TRBJ1-2; D may be TRBD1 (5 bases). Germline V lookup: CDR1 MNHEY, CDR2 SVGEGT. The ends were cut back, 4 bases at V and 8 bases at J, with 11 bases in the middle. This CDR3 region has 12 residues. CDR3 sequence: CASSLTREGYTF. In DNA form, the CDR3 reads TGTGCCAGCAGTTTAACCAGGGAAGGCTACACCTTC.

This clone has only a few counts. The gene calls are TRBV2 and TRBJ1-1; tentative D call: TRBD1 (6 bases). CDR3 size: 14 residues. V lost 6 bases and J lost 1, with 12 bases in between. Per germline, CDR1 SNHLY and CDR2 FYNNEI. CDR3 in amino acids: CASSYGQPNTEAFF. CDR3 nucleotides: TGTGCCAGCAGCTACGGACAGCCGAACACTGAAGCTTTCTTT.

The chain couples TRBV19 to TRBJ1-1, with 7 nucleotides matching TRBD1. Germline CDR1 and CDR2: LNHDA and SQIVND (reference sequence). The CDR3 length is 15 residues. V lost 4 bases, J lost 2 bases, and 7 bases stayed unmatched. The CDR3 DNA is TGTGCCAGTAGTAATGTCCCAGGGGGAAACACTGAAGCTTTCTTT. It is translated as CASSNVPGGNTEAFF.

V and J are TRBV12-3 or TRBV12-4 and TRBJ2-1, with TRBD1 identical over 10 bases. V gave up 8 bases and J gave up 7 bases; unmatched junction bases: 5. The CDR3 runs to 13 residues. In DNA form, the CDR3 reads TGTGCCAGCGCGGGACAGGGGATAAATGAGCAGTTCTTC. As protein: CASAGQGINEQFF.

The chain combines TRBV7-9 with TRBJ2-7; weak D call: TRBD1 (6 bases). Germline V CDR1 and CDR2: SEHNR, FQNEAQ (reference sequence). The CDR3 runs to 14 residues. V was trimmed by 5 bases and J by 8 bases, leaving 19 bases between them. The DNA of the CDR3 is TGTGCCAGCAGCCCTACCCACAGGGTACGAAAGCAGTACTTC. It translates to CASSPTHRVRKQYF.

Turning to this clone: At the DNA level, this CDR3 is encoded by other sequences in the same sample as well. This chain joins TRBV3-1 (or the pseudogene TRBV3-2) and TRBJ1-2; 8 positions match TRBD1. With V trimmed by 6 bases and J by 0 bases, 3 bases remained unmatched. Germline values: CDR1 LGHDT, CDR2 YNNKEL (reference sequence). The CDR3 contains 14 residues. The CDR3 loop is CASSPTGANYGYTF. The CDR3 DNA follows: TGTGCCAGCAGTCCGACAGGGGCTAACTATGGCTACACCTTC.

The chain is built from TRBV10-3 and TRBJ2-1, with a weak D call TRBD2 (6 bases). The CDR3 length is 13 residues. Per the germline V gene, CDR1 is ENHRY and CDR2 is SYGVKD. The V end was cut by 8 bases, the J end by 8 bases, with 16 bases between. The CDR3 here is CAIASGTQDEQFF. The CDR3 nucleotides are TGTGCCATCGCCTCCGGGACTCAGGATGAGCAGTTCTTC.

The chain recombines TRBV2 with TRBJ1-6; no reliable D call. With 6 bases removed from V and 9 bases from J, the gap between germline ends came to 12 bases. CDR1 is SNHLY and CDR2 is FYNNEI in the germline V gene. The CDR3 runs 13 residues. The CDR3 bases are TGTGCCAGCAGCTCCAGACAATCTTCACCCCTCCACTTT. It encodes CASSSRQSSPLHF.

The CDR3 here is CASSYSGASGYNEQFF. The CDR3, as DNA: TGCGCCAGCAGCTACAGTGGGGCTAGCGGTTACAATGAGCAGTTCTTC. V is TRBV5-1 and J is TRBJ2-1; 7 nucleotides align to TRBD2. The CDR3 consists of 16 residues. J lost 4 bases, V lost 3 bases, and 10 bases had no gene match. The germline gives CDR1 SGHRS, CDR2 YFSETQ.

This clone was seen just once. J is TRBJ1-2 and V is TRBV9; D ambiguous. CDR1 SGDLS and CDR2 YYNGEE come from the germline V gene. Trimming pared 7 bases from V and 6 bases from J, leaving 19 bases between. This CDR3 has 14 residues. This chain's CDR3 is CASGVGSGDHGYTF. The CDR3 DNA reads TGTGCCAGCGGAGTAGGTTCTGGAGACCATGGCTACACCTTC.

The CDR3 region has the DNA TGTGCCAGCAGTCAAAGCGGGGAGAACACCGGGGAGCTGTTTTTT. Translating gives CASSQSGENTGELFF. V usage is TRBV6-4 and J usage is TRBJ2-2, with 7 positions matching TRBD2. Germline values: CDR1 MRHNA, CDR2 SNTAGT. With 5 bases clipped from V and 1 base from J, the junction kept 4 bases outside the gene matches. The CDR3 totals 15 residues.

This clone has just one count. The V call is TRBV6-6, the J call TRBJ2-5; D is possibly TRBD2 (7 bases). The germline V gene has CDR1 MNHNY and CDR2 SVGAGI (reference sequence). Trimming removed 5 bases at V and 2 bases at J, with 15 bases between. The CDR3 consists of 15 residues. CDR3 sequence (DNA): TGTGCCAGCAGTCCCGGAGGGGGGGGGCAAGAGACCCAGTACTTC. Protein sequence: CASSPGGGGQETQYF.

The chain recombines TRBV4-1 with TRBJ1-1, with D perhaps matching TRBD1 (5 bases). The CDR3 runs 12 residues. Per the germline V gene, CDR1 is MGHRA and CDR2 is YSYEKL. Trimming left V 3 bases short and J 11 bases short, with 13 bases between. The CDR3 DNA sequence: TGCGCCAGCAGCCACCAGGGTCTCGGGGCTTTCTTT. It codes for CASSHQGLGAFF.

The rearrangement links TRBV27 to TRBJ2-3; D possibly corresponds to TRBD1 (6 bases). The CDR3 has 16 residues. Between the trimmed V and J ends, which lost 2 bases and 1 base, there was a span of 13 bases. The germline gives CDR1 MNHEY, CDR2 SMNVEV (reference sequence). The CDR3 is CASSLGQSSGTDTQYF. In nucleotides, the CDR3 is TGTGCCAGCAGTTTAGGACAGTCATCGGGCACAGATACGCAGTATTTT.

The gene calls are TRBV10-1 and TRBJ2-3, with D possibly TRBD1 on 5 matching bases. Germline lookup yields CDR1 WNHNN and CDR2 SYGVQD (reference sequence). This CDR3 is built from 17 residues. Trimming shortened V by 0 bases and J by 1 base, and 14 bases separated the two germline ends. CDR3 amino acids: CASSESRQTRGTDTQYF. The CDR3 region has the DNA TGCGCCAGCAGTGAGTCGAGACAGACCAGAGGCACAGATACGCAGTATTTT.

This clone appeared a few times. V gene TRBV5-1 combines with J gene TRBJ1-1; no clear D gene. CDR1 and CDR2 (germline): SGHRS, YFSETQ. V was trimmed by 0 bases and J by 0 bases, leaving 6 bases between them. The CDR3 runs to 14 residues. CDR3 bases: TGCGCCAGCAGCTTGGATTCAATGAACACTGAAGCTTTCTTT. It yields the protein CASSLDSMNTEAFF.

V usage is TRBV7-5 and J usage is TRBJ1-2. TRBV7-5 is classified as a pseudogene. CDR3 length equals 15 residues. The CDR3 protein is CARSLSGTQGKGYTF. CDR3 in DNA: TGTGCCAGAAGCCTAAGCGGGACACAAGGGAAGGGCTACACCTTC.